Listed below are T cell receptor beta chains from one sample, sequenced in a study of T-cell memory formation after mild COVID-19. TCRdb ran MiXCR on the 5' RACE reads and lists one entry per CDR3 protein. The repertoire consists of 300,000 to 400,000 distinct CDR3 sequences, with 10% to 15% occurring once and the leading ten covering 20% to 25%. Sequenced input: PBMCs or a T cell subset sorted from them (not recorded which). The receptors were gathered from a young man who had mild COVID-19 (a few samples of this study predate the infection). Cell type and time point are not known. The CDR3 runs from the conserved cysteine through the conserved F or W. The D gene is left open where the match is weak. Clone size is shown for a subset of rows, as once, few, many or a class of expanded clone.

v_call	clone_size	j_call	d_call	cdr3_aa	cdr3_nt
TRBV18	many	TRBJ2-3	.	CASSSPTRSTDTQYF	TGTGCCAGCTCATCTCCGACTCGTAGCACAGATACGCAGTATTTT
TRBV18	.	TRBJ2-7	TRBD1	CASSPPTGQGAYEQYF	TGTGCCAGCTCACCACCGACGGGCCAGGGGGCTTACGAGCAGTACTTC
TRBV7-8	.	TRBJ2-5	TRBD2	CASSLSRTSGEAQYF	TGTGCCAGCAGCTTATCGAGGACTAGCGGGGAGGCCCAGTACTTC
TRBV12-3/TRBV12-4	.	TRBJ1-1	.	CASSLTGYTEAFF	TGTGCCAGCAGTCTTACAGGGTACACTGAAGCTTTCTTT
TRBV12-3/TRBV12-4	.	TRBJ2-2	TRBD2	CASSPSTSGGRTGELFF	TGTGCCAGCAGCCCTTCGACTAGCGGGGGACGCACCGGGGAGCTGTTTTTT
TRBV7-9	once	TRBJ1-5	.	CASSLIGENQPQHF	TGTGCCAGCAGCTTGATTGGTGAAAATCAGCCCCAGCATTTT
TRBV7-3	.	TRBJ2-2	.	CASSPISKGTNTGELFF	TGTGCCAGCAGCCCGATTAGTAAGGGGACGAACACCGGGGAGCTGTTTTTT
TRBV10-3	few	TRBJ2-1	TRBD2	CAISEPKLGGGGAAEQFF	TGTGCCATCAGTGAGCCGAAGTTGGGTGGCGGGGGGGCGGCTGAGCAGTTCTTC
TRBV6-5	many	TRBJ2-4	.	CASSPVGGRWGNIQYF	TGTGCCAGCAGCCCGGTGGGGGGGCGATGGGGAAACATTCAGTACTTC
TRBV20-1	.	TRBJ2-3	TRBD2	CSARDTGGRTDTQYF	TGCAGTGCTAGAGATACGGGGGGGCGCACAGATACGCAGTATTTT
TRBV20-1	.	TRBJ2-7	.	CSARPSGPHYKQYF	TGCAGTGCTCGCCCCTCGGGACCCCACTACAAGCAGTACTTC
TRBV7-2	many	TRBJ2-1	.	CASSSLVRVSYNEQFF	TGTGCCAGCAGCTCTTTGGTGCGCGTGTCCTACAATGAGCAGTTCTTC
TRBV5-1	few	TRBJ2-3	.	CASNRGIGFADTQYF	TGCGCCAGCAATCGCGGAATCGGGTTCGCAGATACGCAGTATTTT
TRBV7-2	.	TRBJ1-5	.	CASSPRPPPVPQHF	TGTGCCAGCAGCCCCCGACCCCCCCCCGTGCCCCAGCATTTT
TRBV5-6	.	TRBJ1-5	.	CASSLLGLPNQPQHF	TGTGCCAGCAGCTTACTGGGACTGCCCAATCAGCCCCAGCATTTT
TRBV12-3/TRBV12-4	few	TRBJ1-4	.	CASTLGGSNEKLFF	TGTGCCAGCACCCTGGGGGGGTCTAATGAAAAACTGTTTTTT
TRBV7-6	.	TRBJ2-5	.	CASSLSAGKSTQYF	TGTGCCAGCAGCTTATCGGCGGGGAAATCGACCCAGTACTTC
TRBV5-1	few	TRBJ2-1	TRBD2	CASSLGSGLAGIREQFF	TGCGCCAGCAGCTTGGGCTCGGGACTAGCGGGGATCCGTGAGCAGTTCTTC
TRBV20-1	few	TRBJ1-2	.	CSARRELSGYTF	TGCAGTGCTAGACGCGAGCTTTCTGGCTACACCTTC
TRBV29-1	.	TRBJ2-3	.	CSANRDPTDTQYF	TGCAGCGCGAATCGGGACCCAACAGATACGCAGTATTTT
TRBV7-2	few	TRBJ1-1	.	CASSSIAGFTEAFF	TGTGCCAGCAGCTCGATCGCAGGATTCACTGAAGCTTTCTTT
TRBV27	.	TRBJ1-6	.	CASTHRAGTYSPLHF	TGTGCCAGCACCCACCGGGCAGGGACCTATTCACCCCTCCACTTT
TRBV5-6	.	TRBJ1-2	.	CASSLAEVYGYTF	TGTGCCAGCAGCTTGGCCGAGGTCTATGGCTACACCTTC
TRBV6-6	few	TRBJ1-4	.	CASSYAGRTNEKLFF	TGTGCCAGCAGTTACGCGGGTAGAACTAATGAAAAACTGTTTTTT
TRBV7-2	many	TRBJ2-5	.	CASSQGTTETQYF	TGTGCCAGCAGCCAAGGGACCACGGAGACCCAGTACTTC
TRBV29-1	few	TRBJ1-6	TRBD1	CSVRDSDSPLHF	TGCAGCGTGCGGGACAGTGATTCACCCCTCCACTTT
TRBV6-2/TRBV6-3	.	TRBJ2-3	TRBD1	CASSYSVSGQGPDTQYF	TGTGCCAGCAGTTACTCGGTGTCGGGACAGGGGCCAGATACGCAGTATTTT
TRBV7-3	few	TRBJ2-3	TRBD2	CASSPGLAGGKDTQYF	TGTGCCAGCAGCCCCGGACTAGCGGGGGGCAAAGATACGCAGTATTTT
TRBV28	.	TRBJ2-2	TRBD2	CASHHGRGRTGELFF	TGTGCCAGCCACCACGGGAGGGGACGAACCGGGGAGCTGTTTTTT
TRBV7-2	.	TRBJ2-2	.	CASSQRTVTGELFF	TGTGCCAGCAGCCAACGGACAGTCACCGGGGAGCTGTTTTTT
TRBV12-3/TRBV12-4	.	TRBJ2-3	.	CASTFINTDTQYF	TGTGCCAGCACCTTTATCAACACAGATACGCAGTATTTT
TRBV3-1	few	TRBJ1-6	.	CAKNGQFNSPLHF	TGTGCCAAGAATGGACAGTTTAATTCACCCCTCCACTTT
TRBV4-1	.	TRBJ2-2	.	CASGESTLTGELFF	TGCGCCAGCGGGGAAAGCACCCTAACCGGGGAGCTGTTTTTT
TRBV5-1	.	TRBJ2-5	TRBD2	CASSPTGTSRETQYF	TGCGCCAGCAGCCCCACCGGGACTAGTCGAGAGACCCAGTACTTC
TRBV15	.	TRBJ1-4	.	CATSRGVGVTNEKLFF	TGTGCCACCAGCAGAGGAGTAGGGGTAACTAATGAAAAACTGTTTTTT
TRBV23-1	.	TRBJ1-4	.	CATPPRWRGKLFF	TGCGCCACTCCCCCCCGCTGGCGAGGGAAACTGTTTTTT
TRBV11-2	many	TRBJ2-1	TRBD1	CASSIRDRVHNEQFF	TGTGCCAGCAGCATACGGGACAGGGTCCACAATGAGCAGTTCTTC
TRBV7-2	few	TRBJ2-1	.	CASSLGGGVVEQFF	TGTGCCAGCAGCTTAGGAGGGGGGGTCGTTGAGCAGTTCTTC
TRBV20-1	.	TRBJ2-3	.	CSAQQVGPTDTQYF	TGCAGTGCTCAGCAAGTCGGGCCAACAGATACGCAGTATTTT
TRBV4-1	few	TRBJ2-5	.	CASRPAGERVETQYF	TGCGCCAGCAGACCAGCGGGTGAACGAGTGGAGACCCAGTACTTC
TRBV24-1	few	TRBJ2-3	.	CATSDYRSTDTQYF	TGTGCCACCAGTGATTACAGAAGCACAGATACGCAGTATTTT
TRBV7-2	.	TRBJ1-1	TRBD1	CASSSDLRGNRDTEAFF	TGTGCCAGCAGCTCAGACCTCAGGGGGAACAGGGACACTGAAGCTTTCTTT
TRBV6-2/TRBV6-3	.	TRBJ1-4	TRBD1	CASSYDRGDEELFF	TGTGCCAGCAGTTACGACAGGGGTGACGAAGAACTGTTTTTT
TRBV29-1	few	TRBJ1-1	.	CSVNSGSTEAFF	TGCAGCGTTAATTCGGGTAGCACTGAAGCTTTCTTT
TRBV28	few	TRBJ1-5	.	CATTGSNRPQHF	TGTGCCACGACAGGTTCCAATCGGCCCCAGCATTTT
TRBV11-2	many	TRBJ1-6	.	CASSLGRVNSPLHF	TGTGCCAGCAGCTTAGGCAGGGTTAATTCACCCCTCCACTTT
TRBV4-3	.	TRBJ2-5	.	CASSQDTVASQYF	TGCGCCAGCAGCCAAGATACGGTAGCGTCCCAGTACTTC
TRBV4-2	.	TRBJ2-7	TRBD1	CASSGRDRDPYEQYF	TGTGCCAGCAGCGGGCGGGACAGGGACCCCTACGAGCAGTACTTC
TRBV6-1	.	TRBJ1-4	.	CASSEDGRVREKLFF	TGTGCCAGCAGTGAAGATGGCAGGGTGCGTGAAAAACTGTTTTTT
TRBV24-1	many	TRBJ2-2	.	CATRSARQAGELFF	TGTGCCACCAGATCGGCTAGGCAGGCCGGGGAGCTGTTTTTT
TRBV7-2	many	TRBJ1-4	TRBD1	CASSPGTGGVIGEKLFF	TGTGCCAGCAGCCCCGGGACAGGGGGCGTCATTGGCGAAAAACTGTTTTTT